Sequencing of this TCR beta chain was carried out in a study of T cell responses to AZD1222 COVID-19 vaccine. Findings and caveats of the study: There were mostly white British donors and more females than males, and clonal diversity was possibly underestimated.

Turning to this clone: Its cognate antigen is unknown.

TCRdb's table, derived via immunoSEQ multiplex PCR, lists solely in-frame clones and lacks some. The data contain about 97,000 clones, approximately 91% of them singletons. Sample: peripheral blood, taken on day 0 of AZD1222 vaccination. The source is an adult in good health.

The CDR3 region has the DNA TGTGCCAGCAGCTTTCGACAGTCCCACGCTGGAAACACCATATATTTT. This codes for CASSFRQSHAGNTIYF. The chain has TRBV9 and TRBJ1-3, with D tentatively TRBD1 (5 bases). The CDR3 contains 16 residues. Germline V gives CDR1 SGDLS, CDR2 YYNGEE. V lost 4 bases and J lost 2, with 16 bases in between.